The sequence of this TCR beta chain was determined in a study of chemoradiotherapy in HPV16-positive cancers. Study conclusions and caveats: Candidate HPV-specific clones and E7-related TCR motifs grew in tumor during treatment. HPV-responsive T-cell expansion during chemoradiotherapy was linked to improved recurrence-free survival in HPV16-positive patients.

The table came from immunoSEQ multiplex PCR; TCRdb's copy has only in-frame clones and leaves some out. The data hold about 8,000 clones, with 70% to 80% observed a single time. On this clone: Its antigen is unidentified.

Repertoires were sampled repeatedly during chemoradiotherapy. This material was collected from a patient who underwent chemoradiotherapy. This receptor was identified in a human donor with HPV-associated anogenital cancer.

The CDR3 is CAWSPRRDNTEAFF. CDR3 nucleotide sequence: TGTGCCTGGAGTCCTCGACGGGACAACACTGAAGCTTTCTTT. The rearrangement links TRBV30 to TRBJ1-1; a weak D match, TRBD1 (5 bases). The CDR3 contains 14 residues. The V and J ends lost 2 bases and 2 bases respectively, with 12 bases between them. Germline-derived CDR1 and CDR2 are GTSNPN and SVGIG (reference sequence).